This passage covers 5 T cell receptor beta chains from one sample sequenced in a study of early T cells in non-severe SARS-CoV-2 infection (dated by TCRdb to about 2021). To prepare the library, 5' RACE was applied. These reads were obtained on a NextSeq 500. In TCRdb, the public reads were trimmed at Q25 with fastp and aligned with MiXCR, with productive beta chains retained. Each CDR3 protein appears once, grouped with its most common genes and DNA. The sample data list 80,000 to 95,000 distinct CDR3 sequences, and roughly 15% of these were observed just once. About 5% of the sample lies in the top ten. The specimen was whole blood, collected at baseline. The receptors were gathered from an adult who was a healthcare worker with PCR-confirmed SARS-CoV-2 infection or an uninfected control (not recorded which).

This clonotype was found a few times. The chain has TRBV12-3 or TRBV12-4 and TRBJ2-5; TRBD2 aligns across 7 bases. CDR3 length: 14 residues. Trimming at V came to 4 bases and at J to 1 base, leaving 3 bases not matched to a gene. The CDR3 region is CASSSLAVQETQYF. The CDR3, as DNA: TGTGCCAGCAGTTCTCTAGCGGTCCAAGAGACCCAGTACTTC.

This chain joins TRBV20-1 and TRBJ1-5; a possible D gene is TRBD1 (5 bases). Germline CDR1 reads DFQATT; CDR2 reads SNEGSKA (reference sequence). V lost 5 bases to trimming and J lost 1 base, with 21 bases between them. The CDR3 length is 17 residues. This chain's CDR3 is CSAQTPGPLVSNQPQHF. DNA for the CDR3: TGCAGTGCTCAAACTCCGGGACCCCTTGTGAGCAATCAGCCCCAGCATTTT.

A single count supports this clonotype. The chain recombines TRBV7-2 with TRBJ2-7; 11 positions match TRBD2. The CDR3 consists of 15 residues. Germline V gives CDR1 SGHTA, CDR2 FQGNSA. With V trimmed by 5 bases and J by 1 base, 4 bases remained unmatched. This chain's CDR3 is CASSPWTSGSYEQYF. The CDR3, as DNA: TGTGCCAGCAGCCCCTGGACTAGCGGGTCCTACGAGCAGTACTTC. The full variable domain, in which reference TRBV7-2 and TRBJ2-7 provide the parts outside the CDR3, is GAGVSQSPSNKVTEKGKDVELRCDPISGHTALYWYRQSLGQGLEFLIYFQGNSAPDKSGLPSDRFSAERTGGSVSTLTIQRTQQEDSAVYLCASSPWTSGSYEQYFGPGTRLTVT.

The chain is built from TRBV28 and TRBJ2-1, with 8 bases fitting TRBD2. The CDR3 is 14 residues long. V shed 8 bases, J shed 5 bases, and the junction held 8 bases outside the gene matches. Germline V gene lookup returns CDR1 MDHEN and CDR2 SYDVKM. The CDR3 spells CASLKREFNNEQFF. The DNA of the CDR3 is TGTGCCAGCCTAAAGCGGGAGTTCAACAATGAGCAGTTCTTC. The complete variable domain, with remaining parts taken from reference TRBV28 and TRBJ2-1, reads DVKVTQSSRYLVKRTGEKVFLECVQDMDHENMFWYRQDPGLGLRLIYFSYDVKMKEKGDIPEGYSVSREKKERFSLILESASTNQTSMYLCASLKREFNNEQFFGPGTRLTVL.

V gene TRBV25-1 combines with J gene TRBJ2-3; perhaps TRBD1 as D (6 bases). V was trimmed by 4 bases and J by 5 bases, leaving 13 bases between them. The CDR3 runs 14 residues. Germline V CDR1 and CDR2: MGHDK, SYGVNS. The CDR3 loop reads CASSVAGVIDTQYF. The CDR3 region has the DNA TGTGCCAGCAGTGTCGCAGGGGTGATAGATACGCAGTATTTT.